Presented here are 17 T cell receptor beta chains from one specimen sequenced in a study of metastatic and nonmetastatic thyroid tumors. TCRdb re-analyzed the PCR reads through MiXCR. Of 31,000 or so clones listed, just under 30% are singletons. All patients reached thyroid surgery having received no treatment beforehand. The sequenced sample consisted of blood. Receptors were obtained from a female donor with papillary thyroid cancer or a benign thyroid nodule (not recorded which). Some clones in this sample may be carry-over from other donors' samples.

V gene TRBV30 combines with J gene TRBJ2-3; D ambiguous. The CDR3 consists of 13 residues. From germline, CDR1 is GTSNPN and CDR2 SVGIG (reference sequence). V was shortened by 4 bases and J by 0 bases, with 8 bases between the two germline ends. The CDR3 protein is CAWTGVSTDTQYF. The CDR3 region has the DNA TGTGCCTGGACAGGAGTAAGCACAGATACGCAGTATTTT.

This clone has a count of ten or more. Different DNA sequences within this sample yield the same CDR3. The CDR3 sequence is CASSLRQGGTEAFF. In nucleotides, the CDR3 is TGTGCCAGCAGTTTGAGGCAGGGGGGAACTGAAGCTTTCTTT. The rearrangement uses TRBV27 and TRBJ1-1, with TRBD1 identical over 7 bases. CDR1 and CDR2 from the germline V gene are MNHEY and SMNVEV (reference sequence). Trimming removed 3 bases from V and 5 bases from J; junction bases left unmatched: 6. The CDR3 loop spans 14 amino acids.

This chain connects TRBV28 to TRBJ1-2; a possible D gene is TRBD1 (6 bases). Between the trimmed V and J ends, which lost 2 bases and 3 bases, there was a span of 16 bases. CDR1 is MDHEN, CDR2 SYDVKM, per germline. The CDR3 sequence is 16 residues long. The CDR3 bases are TGTGCCAGCAGTTTAGTGACAGGTCCTATTCACTATGGCTACACCTTC. Its protein product is CASSLVTGPIHYGYTF.

The CDR3 DNA reads as TGTGCCAGCAGTGAAGGTCGGCAGGCAGAAGAGCAGTACTTC. Encoded protein: CASSEGRQAEEQYF. The gene calls are TRBV6-1 and TRBJ2-7; no reliable D call. V dropped 1 base and J dropped 7 bases, with 14 bases sitting between them. This CDR3 region has 14 residues. Per the germline V gene, CDR1 is MNHNS and CDR2 is SASEGT.

By sample share, this clone is medium-sized. V usage is TRBV7-9 and J usage is TRBJ2-2; D gene uncertain. The CDR3 is 14 residues long. V lost 5 bases and J lost 0, with 7 bases in between. Germline CDR1 and CDR2: SEHNR and FQNEAQ (reference sequence). The CDR3 reads CASSLNPNTGELFF. The CDR3 nucleotides read TGTGCCAGCAGCCTAAATCCGAACACCGGGGAGCTGTTTTTT.

This chain uses TRBV6-2 or TRBV6-3 with TRBJ1-1; D remains ambiguous. The V end was cut by 2 bases, the J end by 1 base, with 8 bases between. The CDR3 covers 14 residues. CDR1 and CDR2 (germline): MNHEY, SVGEGT. CDR3 residues: CASSYADWNTEAFF. DNA of the CDR3: TGTGCCAGCAGTTACGCAGATTGGAACACTGAAGCTTTCTTT.

In this sample, this clone is medium-sized. The rearrangement links TRBV27 to TRBJ1-5; D is uncertain. The germline CDR1 and CDR2 sequences are MNHEY and SMNVEV (reference sequence). Trimming took 6 bases from V and 8 from J, leaving 11 bases between them. The CDR3 runs to 12 residues. The CDR3 coding sequence is TGTGCCAGCAGCCAAGGTGGAGAGCCCCAGCATTTT. This encodes CASSQGGEPQHF.

The V gene is TRBV2, the J gene TRBJ2-5, with 12 bases lining up with TRBD1. Germline values: CDR1 SNHLY, CDR2 FYNNEI. The ends lost 5 bases at V and 5 bases at J; junction bases unmatched: 9. The CDR3 sequence is 16 residues long. The CDR3 is CASSMTGTGGAETQYF. CDR3 bases: TGTGCCAGCAGTATGACCGGGACAGGGGGCGCGGAGACCCAGTACTTC.

This clone was counted at least ten times. The chain links TRBV6-1 to TRBJ2-5; D not certain. This CDR3 comprises 13 residues. Germline lookup yields CDR1 MNHNS and CDR2 SASEGT. V was shortened by 6 bases and J by 5 bases, with 13 bases between the two germline ends. This chain's CDR3 is CASRPGAGETQYF. In DNA form, the CDR3 reads TGTGCCAGCAGACCGGGCGCTGGGGAGACCCAGTACTTC.

This clone rates as medium-sized. The chain is built from TRBV12-3 or TRBV12-4 and TRBJ2-5; TRBD2 is a possible D gene (6 bases). With 7 bases removed from V and 2 bases from J, the gap between germline ends came to 14 bases. CDR3 size: 14 residues. In DNA form, the CDR3 reads TGTGCCAGCAACCCACGAGGGAGGCAAGAGACCCAGTACTTC. Its translation: CASNPRGRQETQYF.

This clone appeared many times. The chain is built from TRBV18 and TRBJ2-3; possibly TRBD2 for D (6 bases). Germline values: CDR1 KGHSH, CDR2 LQKENI. The CDR3 covers 15 residues. V was clipped by 5 bases and J by 2 bases, with 14 bases between them. The CDR3 loop reads CASSVLAPVTDTQYF. The CDR3 bases are TGTGCCAGCTCAGTTCTAGCGCCCGTCACAGATACGCAGTATTTT.

This clone appeared many times. This sequence joins TRBV5-8 and TRBJ1-2; D remains ambiguous. V dropped 1 base and J dropped 4 bases, with 5 bases sitting between them. CDR1 is SGHTS, CDR2 YDEGEE, per germline. This CDR3 comprises 12 residues. CDR3 bases: TGTGCCAGCAGCTTGTTGACCTATGGCTACACCTTC. Translating it yields CASSLLTYGYTF.

This clone was found many times. This rearrangement joins TRBV2 to TRBJ1-1; D is unclear. This CDR3 has 13 residues. Deletions cut 4 bases from V and 4 bases from J, with 10 bases between. Germline V gene lookup returns CDR1 SNHLY and CDR2 FYNNEI. The CDR3 DNA reads as TGTGCCAGCAGTGTAAGTGTTTTCACTGAAGCTTTCTTT. Its translation is CASSVSVFTEAFF. Looking up the rest from reference TRBV2 and TRBJ1-1 gives the full variable domain: EPEVTQTPSHQVTQMGQEVILRCVPISNHLYFYWYRQILGQKVEFLVSFYNNEISEKSEIFDDQFSVERPDGSNFTLKIRSTKLEDSAMYFCASSVSVFTEAFFGQGTRLTVV.

Ten or more counts support this clone. The chain uses TRBV4-1 and TRBJ2-1; 9 bases line up with TRBD2. This CDR3 region has 15 residues. CDR1 MGHRA and CDR2 YSYEKL come from the germline V gene. V lost 4 bases to trimming and J lost 7 bases; unmatched junction nucleotides: 8. Here the CDR3 reads CASSPSGTSPNEQFF. DNA for the CDR3: TGCGCCAGCAGCCCCTCCGGGACTAGCCCTAATGAGCAGTTCTTC.

In this sample, this clone turned up a few times. The chain carries TRBV6-2 or TRBV6-3 and TRBJ2-1; D call uncertain. CDR3 length: 12 residues. Germline V gives CDR1 MNHEY, CDR2 SVGEGT. V gave up 6 bases and J gave up 4 bases, with 7 bases separating them. The CDR3 sequence: CASRNFYNEQFF. As DNA, the CDR3 is TGTGCCAGCAGAAACTTTTACAATGAGCAGTTCTTC.

This clone was counted many times. The chain uses TRBV24-1 and TRBJ2-7; D is perhaps TRBD1 or TRBD2 (5 bases each). There are 13 residues in the CDR3. V was clipped by 10 bases and J by 0 bases, with 12 bases between them. Germline CDR1 is KGHDR and CDR2 is SFDVKD. The CDR3 protein is CATRDGLSYEQYF. Here the CDR3 DNA reads TGTGCCACAAGGGACGGCCTCTCCTACGAGCAGTACTTC.

This sequence joins TRBV6-6 and TRBJ2-7, with a possible D match to TRBD1 (6 bases). CDR3 length: 14 residues. Germline loops: CDR1 MNHNY, CDR2 SVGAGI (reference sequence). V was pared by 0 bases and J by 5 bases, with 11 bases between. CDR3 DNA: TGTGCCAGCAGTTACTCGATCACAGGGAACGAGCAGTACTTC. Translating it yields CASSYSITGNEQYF.